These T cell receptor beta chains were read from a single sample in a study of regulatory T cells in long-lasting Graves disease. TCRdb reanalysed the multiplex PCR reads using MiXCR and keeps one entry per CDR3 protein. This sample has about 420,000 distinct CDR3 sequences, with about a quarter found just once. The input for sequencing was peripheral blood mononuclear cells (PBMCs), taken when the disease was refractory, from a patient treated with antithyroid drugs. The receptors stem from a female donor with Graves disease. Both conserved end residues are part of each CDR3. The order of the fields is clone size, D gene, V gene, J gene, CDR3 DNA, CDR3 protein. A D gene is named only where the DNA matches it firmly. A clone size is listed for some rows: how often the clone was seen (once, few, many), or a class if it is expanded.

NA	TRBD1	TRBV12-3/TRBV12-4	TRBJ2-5	TGTGCCAGCAGTCCCGGGACAGGGGTGGAGACCCAGTACTTC	CASSPGTGVETQYF
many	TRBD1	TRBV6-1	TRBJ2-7	TGTGCCAGCAGGGACAGGGGAGACGAGCAGTACTTC	CASRDRGDEQYF
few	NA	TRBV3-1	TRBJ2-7	TGTGCCAGCAGCCAAGTAGGGGGGAACTCCTACGAGCAGTACTTC	CASSQVGGNSYEQYF
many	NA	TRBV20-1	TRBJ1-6	TGCAGTGCCGGGCCAGGCGCTAATTCACCCCTCCACTTT	CSAGPGANSPLHF
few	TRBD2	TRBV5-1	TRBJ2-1	TGCGCCAGCAGCTTGGCTATTAGCGGGAGGTACAATGAGCAGTTCTTC	CASSLAISGRYNEQFF
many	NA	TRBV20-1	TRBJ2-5	TGCAGTGCTAGTAGTCAAGGGGAGACCCAGTACTTC	CSASSQGETQYF
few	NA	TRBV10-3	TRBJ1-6	TGTGCCATCAGTGTTGACAGCAATAATTCACCCCTCCACTTT	CAISVDSNNSPLHF
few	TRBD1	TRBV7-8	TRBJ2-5	TGTGCCAGCAGCTACCGTAGGGGGCTTAGGAGGGAGACCCAGTACTTC	CASSYRRGLRRETQYF
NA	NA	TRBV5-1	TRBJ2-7	TGCGCCAGCAGCTTCGGAGGACAGACCAGATCCTACGAGCAGTACTTC	CASSFGGQTRSYEQYF
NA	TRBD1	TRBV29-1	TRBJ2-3	TGCAGCGTTGCCAACAGGGGTCTGACAGATACGCAGTATTTT	CSVANRGLTDTQYF
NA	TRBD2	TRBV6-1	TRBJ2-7	TGTGCCACGCGGGGGGGCTACGAGCAGTACTTC	CATRGGYEQYF
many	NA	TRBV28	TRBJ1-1	TGTGCCAGCAGTTTAAAGGTTGAAGCTTTCTTT	CASSLKVEAFF
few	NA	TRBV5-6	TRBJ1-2	TGTGCCAGCAGCTTGGTGTCGGGAGGAAAAAATGGCTACACCTTC	CASSLVSGGKNGYTF
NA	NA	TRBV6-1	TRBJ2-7	TGTGCCAGCAGCCCCCCGGGATTTAGCTACGAGCAGTACTTC	CASSPPGFSYEQYF
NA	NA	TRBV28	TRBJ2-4	TGTGCCAGCAGAGATCTAGCCAAAAACATTCAGTACTTC	CASRDLAKNIQYF
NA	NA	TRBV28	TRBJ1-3	TGTGCCAGCAGTTTTCAACGCAGCCCCTCTGGAAACACCATATATTTT	CASSFQRSPSGNTIYF